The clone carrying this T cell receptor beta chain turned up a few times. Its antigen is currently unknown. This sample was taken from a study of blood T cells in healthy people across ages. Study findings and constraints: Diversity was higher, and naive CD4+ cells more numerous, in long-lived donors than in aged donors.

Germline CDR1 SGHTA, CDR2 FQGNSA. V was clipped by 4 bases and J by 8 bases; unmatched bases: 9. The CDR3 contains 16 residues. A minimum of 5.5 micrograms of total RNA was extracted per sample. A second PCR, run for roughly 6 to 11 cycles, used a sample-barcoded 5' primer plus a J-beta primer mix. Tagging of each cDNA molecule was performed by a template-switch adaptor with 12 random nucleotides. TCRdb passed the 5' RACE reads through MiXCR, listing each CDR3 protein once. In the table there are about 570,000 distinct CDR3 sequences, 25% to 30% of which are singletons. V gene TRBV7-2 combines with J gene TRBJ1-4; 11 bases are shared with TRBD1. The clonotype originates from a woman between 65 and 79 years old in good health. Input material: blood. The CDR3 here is CASSSRDRGDREKLFF. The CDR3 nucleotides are TGTGCCAGCAGCTCCCGGGACAGGGGGGACAGAGAAAAACTGTTTTTT.